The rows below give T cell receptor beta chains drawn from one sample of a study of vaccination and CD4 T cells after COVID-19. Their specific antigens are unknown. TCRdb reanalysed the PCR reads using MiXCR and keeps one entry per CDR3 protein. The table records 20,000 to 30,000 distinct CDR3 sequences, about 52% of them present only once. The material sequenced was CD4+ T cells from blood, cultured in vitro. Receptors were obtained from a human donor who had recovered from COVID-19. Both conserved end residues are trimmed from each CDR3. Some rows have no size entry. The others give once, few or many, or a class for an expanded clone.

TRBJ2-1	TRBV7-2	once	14	ASSFIRLTGGNEQF
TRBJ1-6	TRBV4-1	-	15	ASSQESTVQALSPLH
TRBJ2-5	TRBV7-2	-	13	ASRRGPGVGETQY
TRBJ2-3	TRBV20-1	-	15	SASPGLAGGRTDTQY
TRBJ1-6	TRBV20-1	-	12	SARGTGGDSPLH
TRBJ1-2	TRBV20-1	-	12	SAARDRTSHGYT
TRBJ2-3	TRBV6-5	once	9	ASSFRDTQY
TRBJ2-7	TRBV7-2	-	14	ASSHPLRRAGNEQY
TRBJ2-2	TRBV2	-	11	ASKVARTGELF
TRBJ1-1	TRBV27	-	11	ASSYKPGTEAF
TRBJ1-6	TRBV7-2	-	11	ASVFFSGSPLH
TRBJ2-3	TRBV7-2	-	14	ASSSHLAGFTDTQY
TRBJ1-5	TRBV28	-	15	ASSLYPWTGGFQPQH
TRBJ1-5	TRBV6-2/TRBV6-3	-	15	ASRKGQGPRGNQPQH
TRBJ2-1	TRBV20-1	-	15	SARSSYDYTEAGEQF
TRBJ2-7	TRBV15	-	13	ATSRDPGGRYEQY
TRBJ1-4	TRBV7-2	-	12	ASSPRTANEKLF
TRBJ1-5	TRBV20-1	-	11	SAWTGGNQPQH
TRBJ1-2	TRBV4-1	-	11	ASSPPEFYGYT
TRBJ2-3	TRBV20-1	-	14	SARDFGRAAADTQY
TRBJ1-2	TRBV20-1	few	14	SARVAGGAHGYGYT
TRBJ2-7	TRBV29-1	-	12	SVVHRVTSYEQY
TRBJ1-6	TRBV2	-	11	ASFDRINSPLH
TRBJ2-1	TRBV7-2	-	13	ASSYEPSSYNEQF
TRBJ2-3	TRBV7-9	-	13	TSSFRASLTDTQY
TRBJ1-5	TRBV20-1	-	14	SARRGTGVSNQPQH
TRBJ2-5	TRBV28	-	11	ASSLQGFVTQY
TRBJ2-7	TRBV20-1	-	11	SASSRGPGEQY
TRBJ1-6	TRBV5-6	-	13	ASSLRGSLGSPLH
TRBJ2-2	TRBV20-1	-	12	SAPGQVNTGELF
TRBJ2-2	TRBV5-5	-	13	ASSLERTYTGELF
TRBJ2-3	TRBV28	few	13	ASSLHTQGSDTQY
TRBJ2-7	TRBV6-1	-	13	ASKGHGTDSYEQY
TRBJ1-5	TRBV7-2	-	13	ASSLQWWGNQPQH
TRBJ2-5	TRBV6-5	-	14	ASSYELNVRRETQY
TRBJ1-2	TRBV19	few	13	ASSEHYTGGRGYT
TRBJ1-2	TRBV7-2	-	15	ASSRSGTSLNNYGYT
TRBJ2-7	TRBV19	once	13	ASSIRADSSYEQY
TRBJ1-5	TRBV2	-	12	ASTTGFSNQPQH
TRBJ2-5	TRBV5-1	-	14	ASSLTPYRYQETQY
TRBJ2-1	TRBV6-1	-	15	ASSGRSGVYTLNEQF
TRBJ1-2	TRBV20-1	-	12	SARDRTGGDGYT
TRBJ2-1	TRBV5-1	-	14	ASSRTGGSSYNEQF
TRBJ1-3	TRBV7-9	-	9	AGALGNTIY
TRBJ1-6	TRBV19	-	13	ASSISGTVNSPLH
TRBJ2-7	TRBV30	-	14	AWSVRGSGHSYEQY
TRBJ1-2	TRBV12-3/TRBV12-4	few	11	ASSLSNNYGYT
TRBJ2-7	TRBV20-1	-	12	SARGLAETYEQY
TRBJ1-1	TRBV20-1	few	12	SASGSLLNTEAF
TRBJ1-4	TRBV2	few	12	ASSAGTVSEKLF
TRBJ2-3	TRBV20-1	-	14	SAVGSSGVSTDTQY